The rows below give T cell receptor beta chains drawn from one sample of a study of control samples from healthy donors and cancer patients. Sequenced by immunoSEQ multiplex PCR; TCRdb stores in-frame clones only, minus some. Seen here are 95,000 to 150,000 clones, around nine tenths observed once, and the top ten hold about 12%. Sequences were obtained from blood. These TCRs come from a man in his thirties or forties in good health. The CDR3 runs from the conserved cysteine through the conserved F or W. Each record gives: V gene, J gene, clone size, D gene, CDR3 DNA, CDR3 protein. The D gene is left open where the match is weak. Expanded clones get a size class; other rows say once, few or many, or leave the size out.

TRBV4-2	TRBJ2-3	-	-	TGTGCCAGCAGCCAAGACTACGCAGATACGCAGTATTTT	CASSQDYADTQYF
TRBV28	TRBJ1-2	-	TRBD1	TGTGCCAGCGGTATCTTATATTCGACAGGGGGGGCGTACACCTTC	CASGILYSTGGAYTF
TRBV6-6	TRBJ2-5	-	-	TGTGCCAGCACCGGTAGGACTTCGGCGCAGGAGACCCAGTACTTC	CASTGRTSAQETQYF
TRBV27	TRBJ2-1	once	-	TGTGCCAGCACCTGGGGACTGGGCGACAATGAGCAGTTCTTC	CASTWGLGDNEQFF
TRBV19	TRBJ1-1	-	-	TGTGCCAGTAGTATCGGAGGGTTGGAAGCTTTCTTT	CASSIGGLEAFF
TRBV2	TRBJ1-2	-	-	TGTGCCAGCAGTGAAGCCAGTTGGTATGGCTACACCTTC	CASSEASWYGYTF
TRBV19	TRBJ1-1	-	-	TGTGCCAGTAGTATCTCGGAGAACACTGAAGCTTTCTTT	CASSISENTEAFF
TRBV18	TRBJ1-1	-	-	TGTGCCAGCTCGATCAGCGGGGGTTTGACTGAAGCTTTCTTT	CASSISGGLTEAFF
TRBV9	TRBJ1-1	-	-	TGTGCCAGCAGCCCCCAACAGGGTTATATGAACACTGAAGCTTTCTTT	CASSPQQGYMNTEAFF
TRBV10-3	TRBJ1-1	few	-	TGTGCCATCAGTGGCAGGGAAAGCACTGAAGCTTTCTTT	CAISGRESTEAFF